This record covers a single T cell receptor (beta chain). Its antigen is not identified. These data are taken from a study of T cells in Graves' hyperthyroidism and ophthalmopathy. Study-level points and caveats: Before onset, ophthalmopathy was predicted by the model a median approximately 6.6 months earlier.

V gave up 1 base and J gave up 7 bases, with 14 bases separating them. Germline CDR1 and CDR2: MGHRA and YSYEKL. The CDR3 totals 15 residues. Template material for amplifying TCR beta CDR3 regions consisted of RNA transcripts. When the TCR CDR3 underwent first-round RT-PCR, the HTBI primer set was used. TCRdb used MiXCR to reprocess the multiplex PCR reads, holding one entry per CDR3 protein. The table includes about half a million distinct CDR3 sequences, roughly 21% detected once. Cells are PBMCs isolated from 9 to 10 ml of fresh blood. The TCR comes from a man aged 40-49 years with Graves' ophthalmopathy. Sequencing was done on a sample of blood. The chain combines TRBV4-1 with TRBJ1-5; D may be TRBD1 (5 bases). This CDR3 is CASSQAPGPGQPQHF. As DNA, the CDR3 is TGCGCCAGCAGCCAAGCTCCGGGGCCGGGGCAGCCCCAGCATTTT.